The text below deals with one T cell receptor beta chain. The target of this receptor is not known. No qualities accompany the bases; no much larger clone lies one base away. TCRbeta CDR3 regions were amplified from genomic DNA using the immunoSEQ Assay, a bias-controlled multiplex PCR. Concerning the study's data processing: Within the assay, amplification of reference gene primers was used to estimate how many nucleated cells each sample contained. Sequence reads were collapsed and filtered to measure the absolute abundance of every unique TCRbeta CDR3 rearrangement. For each sample, productive Simpson clonality was calculated by taking the square root of Simpson's diversity index across productive rearrangements. In its TCRdb copy, this immuneACCESS table keeps in-frame sequences only and misses some clones. Where compared with another copy, unresolved V genes explain less than half of these, and the others have no known cause. The DNA gave D and trimming, while V, J and clone size come from that table. The sample records some 170,000 clones, over 80% of which are singletons. Of the sample, about 7% falls within the top ten clones.

The cysteine opens and the phenylalanine closes a CDR3 of 14 amino acids. The kept DNA is CDR3 alone, 42 bases in frame from the first base. The germline ends are 18 bases apart after V is trimmed by 6 bases and J by 6 bases. From a lookup of the germline V gene (reference sequence), CDR1 and CDR2 are LNHDA and SQIVND. This sample stems from a study of blood T cell repertoires in COVID-19 (dated by TCRdb to the early 2020s). A note on the overall study: Samples from collaborators originated in the United States, Italy and Spain and spanned both the acute and convalescent phases of COVID-19. The material from the prospective study consisted of cDNA or gDNA derived from T cells, B-cell-depleted T cells, or PBMCs. The dataset comprised deeply sampled blood TCRbeta repertoires from subjects exposed to, actively infected with, or recovered from COVID-19. A freely available public database, intended as a resource for researchers studying the immune response to SARS-CoV-2, is where the repertoires were released. The samples were drawn from the first 160 participants of the ongoing ImmuneRACE study and from under 1,500 subjects provided by 6 global collaborators. The sample metadata nearly always contained a de-identified subject ID, COVID-19 status, age in years and sex. HLA class I and class II types, where available, came from metadata supplied by the sample provider rather than from assay-based typing. What the work shows at the level of the full study, not this receptor alone: Clinical and demographic metadata were provided uncurated, with the amount varying by source and participant.

In Seattle, one collaborating source enrolled patients while the infection was active and tracked those patients longitudinally over the course of disease. Each collaborating institution followed its own protocols to collect whole blood in K2EDTA tubes. For TCRbeta analysis, collaborators shipped samples as frozen whole blood, isolated PBMCs, or DNA extracted from either of those sample types. The sequence derives from a middle-aged woman with COVID-19, enrolled during active disease. The sample was peripheral blood. In this chain, TRBV19 is recombined with TRBJ2-7; the D gene assignment is ambiguous. At the DNA level, the sequence is TGTGCCAGTAGCCCCAACCCGGGTCCGGGCGAGCAGTACTTC. This gives the protein CASSPNPGPGEQYF.